This TCR beta chain derives from a study of CD8 T cells in Susac syndrome. RNA was extracted with the RNeasy kit, and a quantity of about 0.45 to 1 ug was reverse transcribed using random hexamers. Multiplex PCR with immunoSEQ amplified the TCR beta CDR3 across 54 Vbeta and 13 Jbeta. TCRdb itself ran the immunoSEQ multiplex PCR reads through MiXCR, one entry per CDR3 protein. The sample yields fewer than 150,000 distinct CDR3 sequences, roughly 95% seen once. The table lists this clonotype with a count of one. The CDR3 is 14 residues long. Germline CDR1 SGHDT, CDR2 YYEEEE. V shed 2 bases, J shed 7 bases, and the junction held 4 bases outside the gene matches.

The sequence came from a human donor in good health. The V and J genes are TRBV5-6 and TRBJ2-1; 9 positions agree with TRBD2. The specimen was CD4+ T cells from PBMCs. CDR3 sequence reads: CASSLAGGMNEQFF. In DNA, the CDR3 is TGTGCCAGCAGCTTAGCGGGAGGAATGAATGAGCAGTTCTTC.